This T cell receptor beta chain was captured by sequencing in a study of CXCR3-negative and CXCR3-positive naive CD8 T cells. Study-wide points: CXCR3-negative naive cells had less hydrophobic TRB CDR3s than did CXCR3-positive naive cells.

TRB cDNA libraries were made by UMI-labeled 5' RACE. Reanalyzing the 5' RACE reads, TCRdb keeps one entry per CDR3 protein, without DNA. The sample's table shows 150,000 to 180,000 distinct CDR3 sequences. In the case of this clonotype: Antigen unknown.

Germline V lookup: CDR1 MDHEN, CDR2 SYDVKM. The CDR3 length is 16 residues. Sorts that each held over 250,000 cells were run in triplicate for every CD8+ T cell subset. The gene calls are TRBV28 and TRBJ1-1; TCRdb's D call, TRBD1, is unchecked because there is no DNA. Sequencing was carried out using naive CXCR3+ CD8+ T cells from blood. Subset indicated: CD45RO-CCR7+CD27+CD95- naive CD8+ T cells expressing CXCR3 (TNR3+). The receptor's source is a human donor in good health. Some clones in this sample may be carry-over from other donors' samples. The CDR3: CASSLRVTGGGTEAFF.